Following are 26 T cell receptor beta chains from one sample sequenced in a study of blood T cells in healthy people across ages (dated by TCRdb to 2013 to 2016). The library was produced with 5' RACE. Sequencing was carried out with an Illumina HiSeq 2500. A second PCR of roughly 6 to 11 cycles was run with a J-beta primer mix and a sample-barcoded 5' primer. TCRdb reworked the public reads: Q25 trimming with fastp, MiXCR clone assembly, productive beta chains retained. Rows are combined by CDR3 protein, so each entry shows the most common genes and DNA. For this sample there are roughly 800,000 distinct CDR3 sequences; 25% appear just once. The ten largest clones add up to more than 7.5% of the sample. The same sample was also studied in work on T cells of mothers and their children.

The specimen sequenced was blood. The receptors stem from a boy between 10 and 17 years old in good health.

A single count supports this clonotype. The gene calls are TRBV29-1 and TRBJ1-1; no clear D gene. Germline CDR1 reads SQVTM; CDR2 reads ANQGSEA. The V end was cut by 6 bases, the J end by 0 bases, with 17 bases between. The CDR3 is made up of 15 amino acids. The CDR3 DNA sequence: TGCAGCGTGGCCCAACCTGTGTGGATGAACACTGAAGCTTTCTTT. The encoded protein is CSVAQPVWMNTEAFF. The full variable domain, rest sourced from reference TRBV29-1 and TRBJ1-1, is SAVISQKPSRDICQRGTSLTIQCQVDSQVTMMFWYRQQPGQSLTLIATANQGSEATYESGFVIDKFPISRPNLTFSTLTVSNMSPEDSSIYLCSVAQPVWMNTEAFFGQGTRLTVV.

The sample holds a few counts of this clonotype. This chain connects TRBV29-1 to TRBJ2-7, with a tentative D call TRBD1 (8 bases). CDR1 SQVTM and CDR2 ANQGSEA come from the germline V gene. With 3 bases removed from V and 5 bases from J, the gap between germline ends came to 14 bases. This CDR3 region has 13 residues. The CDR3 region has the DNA TGCAGCGTTGACTACAGGGGGGGCCACGAGCAGTACTTC. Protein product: CSVDYRGGHEQYF.

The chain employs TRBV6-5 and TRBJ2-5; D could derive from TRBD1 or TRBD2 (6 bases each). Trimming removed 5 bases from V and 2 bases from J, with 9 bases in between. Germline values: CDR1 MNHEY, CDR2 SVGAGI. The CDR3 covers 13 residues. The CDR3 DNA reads TGTGCCAGCAGTAGGGGGACTCAAGAGACCCAGTACTTC. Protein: CASSRGTQETQYF.

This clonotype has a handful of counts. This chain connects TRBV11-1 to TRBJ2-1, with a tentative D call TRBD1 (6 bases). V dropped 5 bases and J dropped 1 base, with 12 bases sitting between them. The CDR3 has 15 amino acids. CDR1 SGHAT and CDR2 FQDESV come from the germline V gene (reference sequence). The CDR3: CASSQQGESYNEQFF. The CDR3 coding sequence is TGTGCCAGCAGCCAACAGGGCGAGTCCTACAATGAGCAGTTCTTC.

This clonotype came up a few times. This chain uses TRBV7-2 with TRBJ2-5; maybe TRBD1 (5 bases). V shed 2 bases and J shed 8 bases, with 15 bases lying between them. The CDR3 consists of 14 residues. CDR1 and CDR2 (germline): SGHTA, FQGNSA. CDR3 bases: TGTGCCAGCAGCTTATTTCGGCAGGGCGAAACCCAGTACTTC. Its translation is CASSLFRQGETQYF. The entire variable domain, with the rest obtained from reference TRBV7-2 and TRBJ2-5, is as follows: GAGVSQSPSNKVTEKGKDVELRCDPISGHTALYWYRQSLGQGLEFLIYFQGNSAPDKSGLPSDRFSAERTGGSVSTLTIQRTQQEDSAVYLCASSLFRQGETQYFGPGTRLLVL.

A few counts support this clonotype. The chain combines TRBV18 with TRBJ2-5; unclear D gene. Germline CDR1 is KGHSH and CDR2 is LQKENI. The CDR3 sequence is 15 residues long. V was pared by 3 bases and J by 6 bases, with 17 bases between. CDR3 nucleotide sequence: TGTGCCAGCTCACCGTCCGACGGTTATAGAAAGACCCAGTACTTC. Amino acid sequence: CASSPSDGYRKTQYF.

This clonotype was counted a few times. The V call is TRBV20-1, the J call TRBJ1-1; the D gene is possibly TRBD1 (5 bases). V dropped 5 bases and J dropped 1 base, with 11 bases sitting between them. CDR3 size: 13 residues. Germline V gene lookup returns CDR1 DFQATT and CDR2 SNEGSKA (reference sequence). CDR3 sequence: CSAYGQPNTEAFF. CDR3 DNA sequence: TGCAGTGCTTACGGACAACCGAACACTGAAGCTTTCTTT.

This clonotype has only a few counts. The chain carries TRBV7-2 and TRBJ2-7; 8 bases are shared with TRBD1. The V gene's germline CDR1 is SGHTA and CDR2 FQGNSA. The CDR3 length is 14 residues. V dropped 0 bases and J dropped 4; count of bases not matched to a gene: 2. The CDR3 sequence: CASSLARGRYEQYF. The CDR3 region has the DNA TGTGCCAGCAGCTTAGCCAGGGGGCGATACGAGCAGTACTTC.

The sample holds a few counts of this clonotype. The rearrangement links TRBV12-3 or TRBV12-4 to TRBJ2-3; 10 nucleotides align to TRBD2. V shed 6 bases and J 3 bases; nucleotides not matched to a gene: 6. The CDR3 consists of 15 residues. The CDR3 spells CASSRGLAETDTQYF. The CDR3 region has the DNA TGTGCCAGCAGCCGAGGACTAGCGGAAACAGATACGCAGTATTTT.

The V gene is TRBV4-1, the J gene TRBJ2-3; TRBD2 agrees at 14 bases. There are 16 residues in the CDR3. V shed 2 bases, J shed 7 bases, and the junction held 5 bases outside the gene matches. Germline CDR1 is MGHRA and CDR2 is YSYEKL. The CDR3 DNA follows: TGCGCCAGCAGCCAACCGACTAGCGGGAGGGGGAATACGCAGTATTTT. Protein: CASSQPTSGRGNTQYF.

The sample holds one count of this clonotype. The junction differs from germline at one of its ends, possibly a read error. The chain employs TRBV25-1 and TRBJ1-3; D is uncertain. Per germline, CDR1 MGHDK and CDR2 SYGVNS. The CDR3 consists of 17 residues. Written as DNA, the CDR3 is TGTGCCAGCAGTGAATGGAGTCTTCCCTCCTCTGGAGACACCATATATTTT. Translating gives CASSEWSLPSSGDTIYF.

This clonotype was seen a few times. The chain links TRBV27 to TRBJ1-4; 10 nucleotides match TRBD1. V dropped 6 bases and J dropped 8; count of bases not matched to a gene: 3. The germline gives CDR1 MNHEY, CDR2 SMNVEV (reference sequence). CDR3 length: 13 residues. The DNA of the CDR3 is TGTGCCAGCAGGGGACAGGGGATGGAAAAACTGTTTTTT. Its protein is CASRGQGMEKLFF.

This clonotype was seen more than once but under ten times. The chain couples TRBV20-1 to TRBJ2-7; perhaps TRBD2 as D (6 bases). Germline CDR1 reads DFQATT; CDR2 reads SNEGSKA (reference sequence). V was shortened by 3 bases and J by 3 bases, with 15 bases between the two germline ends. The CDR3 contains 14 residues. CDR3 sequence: CSARGTEGLYEQYF. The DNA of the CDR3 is TGCAGTGCTAGGGGGACGGAGGGCCTCTACGAGCAGTACTTC.

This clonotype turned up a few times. CDR3 coding DNA: TGTGCCAGCAGCTTACGGCGGGGTCGGAATGAGCAGTTCTTC. This gives the protein CASSLRRGRNEQFF. The chain links TRBV7-2 to TRBJ2-1; tentative D call: TRBD2 (6 bases). Germline V gene lookup returns CDR1 SGHTA and CDR2 FQGNSA. The CDR3 sequence is 14 residues long. The V gene lost 2 bases and the J gene lost 7 bases, with 12 bases spanning the gap. The whole variable domain, remainder taken from reference TRBV7-2 and TRBJ2-1, is GAGVSQSPSNKVTEKGKDVELRCDPISGHTALYWYRQSLGQGLEFLIYFQGNSAPDKSGLPSDRFSAERTGGSVSTLTIQRTQQEDSAVYLCASSLRRGRNEQFFGPGTRLTVL.

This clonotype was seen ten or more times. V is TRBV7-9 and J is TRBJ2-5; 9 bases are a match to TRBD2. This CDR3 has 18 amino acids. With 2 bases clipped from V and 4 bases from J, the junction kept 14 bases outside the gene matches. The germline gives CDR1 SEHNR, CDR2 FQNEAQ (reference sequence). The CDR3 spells CASSLTYLPAGGGETQYF. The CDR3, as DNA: TGTGCCAGCAGCTTAACATATTTGCCAGCGGGGGGCGGAGAGACCCAGTACTTC.

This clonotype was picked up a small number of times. Written as DNA, the CDR3 is TGTGCCAGCAGTTTATTCGATGAGAGAGGAAACGAGCAGTTCTTC. It yields the protein CASSLFDERGNEQFF. The rearrangement joins TRBV28 to TRBJ2-1; D not resolved. Germline assignment: CDR1 MDHEN and CDR2 SYDVKM. This CDR3 contains 15 residues. V was cut by 1 base and J by 10 bases, with 17 bases left in between.

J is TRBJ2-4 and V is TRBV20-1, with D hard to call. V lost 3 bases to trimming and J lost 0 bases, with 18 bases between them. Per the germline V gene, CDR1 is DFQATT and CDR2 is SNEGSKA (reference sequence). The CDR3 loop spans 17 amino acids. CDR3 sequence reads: CSASGPARLLAKNIQYF. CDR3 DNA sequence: TGCAGTGCTAGTGGCCCAGCGAGGCTTTTAGCCAAAAACATTCAGTACTTC.

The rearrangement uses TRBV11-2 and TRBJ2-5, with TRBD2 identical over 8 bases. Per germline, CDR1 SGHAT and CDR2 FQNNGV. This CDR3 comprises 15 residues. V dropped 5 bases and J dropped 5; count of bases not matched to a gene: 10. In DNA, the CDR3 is TGTGCCAGCAGCACATACGGGGGGGCTCTTGAGACCCAGTACTTC. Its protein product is CASSTYGGALETQYF.

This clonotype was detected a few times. CDR3 sequence: CSAIGQNTGELFF. The CDR3 nucleotides read TGCAGTGCCATAGGACAGAACACCGGGGAGCTGTTTTTT. V and J are TRBV20-1 and TRBJ2-2; possible D gene TRBD1, 5 bases. The germline gives CDR1 DFQATT, CDR2 SNEGSKA (reference sequence). The CDR3 has 13 amino acids. The V end was cut by 6 bases, the J end by 1 base, with 9 bases between.

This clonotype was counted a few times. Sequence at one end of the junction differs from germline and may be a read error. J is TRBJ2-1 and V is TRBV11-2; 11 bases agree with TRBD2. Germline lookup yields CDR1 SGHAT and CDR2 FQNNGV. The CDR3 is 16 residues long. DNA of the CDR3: TGTGCCAGCAGCTTAGGGACTAGCGGGCACTACGATGAGCAGTTCTTC. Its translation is CASSLGTSGHYDEQFF. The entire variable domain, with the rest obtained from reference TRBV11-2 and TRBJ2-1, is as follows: EAGVAQSPRYKIIEKRQSVAFWCNPISGHATLYWYQQILGQGPKLLIQFQNNGVVDDSQLPKDRFSAERLKGVDSTLKIQPAKLEDSAVYLCASSLGTSGHYDEQFFGPGTRLTVL.

The CDR3 coding sequence is TGCAGCGTTGAGGACAGGGGGGACTATGGCTACACCTTC. The encoded protein is CSVEDRGDYGYTF. The chain carries TRBV29-1 and TRBJ1-2; TRBD1 matches at 10 bases. The germline gives CDR1 SQVTM, CDR2 ANQGSEA. J gave up 3 bases and V 3 bases, and 1 base lay outside the gene matches. CDR3 length: 13 residues.

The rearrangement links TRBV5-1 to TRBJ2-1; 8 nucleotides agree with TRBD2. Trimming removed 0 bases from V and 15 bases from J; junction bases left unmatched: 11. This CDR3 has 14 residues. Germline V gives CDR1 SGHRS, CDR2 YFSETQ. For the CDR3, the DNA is TGCGCCAGCAGCTTGGCTGATAGCGGGATGGGGCTGTTCTTC. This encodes CASSLADSGMGLFF.

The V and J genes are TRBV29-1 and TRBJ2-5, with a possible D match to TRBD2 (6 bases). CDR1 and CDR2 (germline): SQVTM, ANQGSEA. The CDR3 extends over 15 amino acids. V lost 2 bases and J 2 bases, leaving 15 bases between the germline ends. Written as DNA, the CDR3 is TGCAGCGTTGAATGGGGAACGGGGGATCAAGAGACCCAGTACTTC. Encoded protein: CSVEWGTGDQETQYF.

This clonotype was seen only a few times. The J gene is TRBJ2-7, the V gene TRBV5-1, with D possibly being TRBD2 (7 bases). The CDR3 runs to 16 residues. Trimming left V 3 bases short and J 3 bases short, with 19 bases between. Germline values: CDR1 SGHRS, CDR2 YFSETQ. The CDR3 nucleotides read TGCGCCAGCAGCTCCCTCCCGGGGGGCAGTGGCTACGAGCAGTACTTC. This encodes CASSSLPGGSGYEQYF.

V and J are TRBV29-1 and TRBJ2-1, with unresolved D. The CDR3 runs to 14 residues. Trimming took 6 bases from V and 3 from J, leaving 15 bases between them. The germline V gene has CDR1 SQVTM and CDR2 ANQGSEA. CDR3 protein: CSVAPLDLYNEQFF. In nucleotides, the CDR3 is TGCAGCGTGGCCCCCCTCGATCTCTACAATGAGCAGTTCTTC.

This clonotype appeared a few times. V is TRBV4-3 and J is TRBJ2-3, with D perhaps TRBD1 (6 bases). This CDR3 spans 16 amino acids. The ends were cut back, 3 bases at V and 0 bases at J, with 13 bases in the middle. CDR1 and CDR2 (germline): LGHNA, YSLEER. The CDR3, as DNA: TGCGCCAGCAGCCAGTGGGGGCAGACCAGCACAGATACGCAGTATTTT. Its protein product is CASSQWGQTSTDTQYF.